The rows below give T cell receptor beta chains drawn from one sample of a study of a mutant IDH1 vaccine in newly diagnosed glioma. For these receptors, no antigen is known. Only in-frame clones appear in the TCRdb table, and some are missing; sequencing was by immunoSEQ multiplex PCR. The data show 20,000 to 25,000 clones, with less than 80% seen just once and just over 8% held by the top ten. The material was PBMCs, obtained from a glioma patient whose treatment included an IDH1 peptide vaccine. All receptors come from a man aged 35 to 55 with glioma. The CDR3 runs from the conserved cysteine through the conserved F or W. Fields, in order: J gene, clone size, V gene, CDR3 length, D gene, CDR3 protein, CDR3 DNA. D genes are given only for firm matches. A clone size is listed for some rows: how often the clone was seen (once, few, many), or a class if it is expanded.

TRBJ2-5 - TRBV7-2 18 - CASSANSRSGQSRETQYF TGTGCCAGCAGCGCTAATAGCCGGTCGGGACAATCAAGAGAGACCCAGTACTTC
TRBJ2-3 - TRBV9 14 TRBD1 CASSVQGALDTQYF TGTGCCAGCAGCGTACAGGGGGCGTTAGATACGCAGTATTTT
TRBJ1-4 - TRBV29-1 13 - CSVEDGVGEKLFF TGCAGCGTTGAAGATGGGGTTGGGGAAAAACTGTTTTTT
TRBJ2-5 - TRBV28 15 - CASNLGGGNRETQYF TGTGCCAGCAATCTGGGGGGTGGGAACCGAGAGACCCAGTACTTC
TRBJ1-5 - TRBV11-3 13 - CASSRGGDQPQHF TGTGCCAGCAGCCGGGGGGGGGACCAGCCCCAGCATTTT
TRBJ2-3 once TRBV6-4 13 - CASSRTSTDTQYF TGTGCCAGCAGTCGGACTAGCACAGATACGCAGTATTTT
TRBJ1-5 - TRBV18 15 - CASSPLPGGFQPQHF TGTGCCAGCTCACCTCTCCCGGGGGGCTTTCAGCCCCAGCATTTT
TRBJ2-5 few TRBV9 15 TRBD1 CASSVGDRESETQYF TGTGCCAGCAGCGTAGGGGACAGGGAATCGGAGACCCAGTACTTC
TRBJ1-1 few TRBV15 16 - CATSRDRWTANTEAFF TGTGCCACCAGCAGAGATCGGTGGACAGCGAACACTGAAGCTTTCTTT
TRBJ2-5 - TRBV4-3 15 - CASSQDLGLGETQYF TGCGCCAGCAGCCAAGATCTGGGGCTCGGGGAGACCCAGTACTTC
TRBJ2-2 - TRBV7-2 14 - CASSPDPGTGELFF TGTGCCAGCAGCCCCGACCCAGGCACCGGGGAGCTGTTTTTT
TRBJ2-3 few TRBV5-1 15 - CASSLVASGTDTQYF TGCGCCAGCAGCTTGGTGGCTAGCGGCACAGATACGCAGTATTTT
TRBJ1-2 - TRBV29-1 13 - CSVRGDGAGGYTF TGCAGCGTACGCGGGGATGGGGCGGGTGGCTACACCTTC
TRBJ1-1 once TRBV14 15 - CASSHKTIMNTEAFF TGTGCCAGCAGCCATAAGACAATCATGAACACTGAAGCTTTCTTT
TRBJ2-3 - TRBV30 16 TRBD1 CAWSIRTGAGTDTQYF TGTGCCTGGAGTATCAGGACAGGGGCTGGCACAGATACGCAGTATTTT
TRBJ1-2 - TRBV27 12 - CASSSPGYGYTF TGTGCCAGCAGTTCCCCAGGGTATGGCTACACCTTC
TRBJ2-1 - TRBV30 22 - CAWRLAARSHINVGGAYNEQFF TGTGCCTGGAGGTTGGCCGCACGCTCTCATATAAATGTCGGCGGGGCCTACAATGAGCAGTTCTTC
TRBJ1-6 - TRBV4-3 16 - CASSQGSGGEDSPLHF TGCGCCAGCAGCCAAGGAAGCGGGGGCGAGGACTCACCCCTCCACTTT
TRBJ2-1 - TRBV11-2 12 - CASSLRVGEQFF TGTGCCAGCAGCTTAAGGGTTGGTGAGCAGTTCTTC
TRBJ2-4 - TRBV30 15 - CAWSGVPLAKNIQYF TGTGCCTGGAGTGGGGTACCACTAGCCAAAAACATTCAGTACTTC
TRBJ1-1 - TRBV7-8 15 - CASSPRDSSNTEAFF TGTGCCAGCAGCCCCCGGGACTCCTCGAACACTGAAGCTTTCTTT
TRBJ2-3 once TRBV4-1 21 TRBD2 CASSRTSRGPRAGGRADTQYF TGCGCCAGCAGCCGCACCTCTAGGGGGCCTCGAGCGGGAGGGCGCGCAGATACGCAGTATTTT
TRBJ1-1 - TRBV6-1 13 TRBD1 CASRTQGYTEAFF TGTGCCAGCAGGACACAGGGGTACACTGAAGCTTTCTTT
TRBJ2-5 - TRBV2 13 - CASHRENQETQYF TGTGCCAGCCACCGGGAGAACCAAGAGACCCAGTACTTC
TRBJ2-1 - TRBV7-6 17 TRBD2 CASSLIPGTSGYNEQFF TGTGCCAGCAGCTTAATCCCCGGGACTAGCGGATACAATGAGCAGTTCTTC
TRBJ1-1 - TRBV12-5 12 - CASGRMNTEAFF TGTGCTAGTGGTCGGATGAACACTGAAGCTTTCTTT
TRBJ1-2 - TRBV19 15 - CASSHQRDRNYGYTF TGTGCCAGTAGTCATCAGAGGGACCGAAACTATGGCTACACCTTC
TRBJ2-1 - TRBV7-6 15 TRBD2 CASSPSGSSYNEQFF TGTGCCAGCAGCCCTAGCGGTAGCTCCTACAATGAGCAGTTCTTC
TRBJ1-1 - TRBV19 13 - CASSISLNTEAFF TGTGCCAGTAGTATTTCGCTGAACACTGAAGCTTTCTTT
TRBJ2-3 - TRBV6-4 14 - CASSDPVNTDTQYF TGTGCCAGCAGTGACCCGGTAAACACAGATACGCAGTATTTT
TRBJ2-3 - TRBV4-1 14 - CASSQGGDTDTQYF TGCGCCAGCAGCCAAGGAGGGGACACAGATACGCAGTATTTT
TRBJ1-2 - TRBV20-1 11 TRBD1 CSAEGAQHFGF TGCAGTGCTGAGGGGGCGCAACACTTTGGGTTC
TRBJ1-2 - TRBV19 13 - CASSMLGGYGYTF TGTGCCAGTAGTATGCTAGGGGGCTATGGCTACACCTTC
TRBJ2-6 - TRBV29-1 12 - CSVYEGANVLTF TGCAGCGTTTACGAAGGGGCCAACGTCCTGACTTTC
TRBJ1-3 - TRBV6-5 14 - CASRRSEAGNTIYF TGTGCCAGCCGACGGTCAGAGGCTGGAAACACCATATATTTT
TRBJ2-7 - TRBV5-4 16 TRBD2 CASSLVLAGGEGEQYF TGTGCCAGCAGCTTGGTGCTAGCGGGAGGTGAAGGCGAGCAGTACTTC
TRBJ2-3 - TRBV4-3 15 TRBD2 CASSQIAGQTDTQYF TGCGCCAGCAGCCAGATAGCGGGACAAACAGATACGCAGTATTTT
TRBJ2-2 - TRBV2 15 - CASSTGHTNTGELFF TGTGCCAGTTCAACCGGCCATACGAACACCGGGGAGCTGTTTTTT
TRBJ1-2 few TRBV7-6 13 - CASSPWTREGYTF TGTGCCAGCAGCCCGTGGACTCGGGAGGGCTACACCTTC
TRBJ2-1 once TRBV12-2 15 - CASRLVQREYDEQFF TGTGCAAGTCGCTTAGTACAGCGGGAGTATGATGAGCAGTTCTTC
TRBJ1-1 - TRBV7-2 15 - CASSLVYRPNTEAFF TGTGCCAGCAGCTTAGTGTACAGGCCGAACACTGAAGCTTTCTTT
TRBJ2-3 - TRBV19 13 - CATLGPYTDTQYF TGTGCCACCCTAGGGCCGTACACAGATACGCAGTATTTT
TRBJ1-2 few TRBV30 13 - CAWSLGAIYGYTF TGTGCCTGGAGTTTGGGGGCGATCTATGGCTACACCTTC
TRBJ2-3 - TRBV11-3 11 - CASSLQDTQYF TGTGCCAGCAGTTTACAAGATACGCAGTATTTT
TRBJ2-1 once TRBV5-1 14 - CASSTRQDYSEQFF TGCGCCAGCAGCACGAGACAGGACTACAGTGAGCAGTTCTTC
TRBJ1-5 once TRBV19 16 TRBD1 CASSIYRDRGYQPQHF TGTGCCAGTAGTATTTACCGGGACAGGGGATATCAGCCCCAGCATTTT
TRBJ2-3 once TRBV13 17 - CASSRAMGLAIADTQYF TGTGCCAGCAGCCGAGCCATGGGGCTAGCAATAGCAGATACGCAGTATTTT
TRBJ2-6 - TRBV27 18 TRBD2 CANSLYSGSDDGANVLTF TGTGCCAACAGTCTCTATAGCGGGAGTGACGATGGGGCCAACGTCCTGACTTTC
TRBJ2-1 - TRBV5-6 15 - CASSLGFAVYNEQFF TGTGCCAGCAGCTTGGGGTTTGCGGTTTACAATGAGCAGTTCTTC